This entry lists 30 T cell receptor beta chains sequenced from one sample in a study of T cells after somatic rescue of genetic block. Assay: immunoSEQ multiplex PCR; the TCRdb copy retains only in-frame clones and omits some. This table holds 85,000 to 100,000 clones, over 80% found once. Material: peripheral blood mononuclear cells (PBMCs). The source is a woman aged 18-29 years.

The rearrangement joins TRBV21-1 to TRBJ2-7; the table's D call of TRBD2 was not tested on the DNA. TRBV21-1 is assigned pseudogene status. CDR3 length: 13 residues. CDR3 sequence: CASSAGRFYEQYF. For the CDR3, the DNA is TGTGCCAGCAGCGCAGGGAGGTTCTACGAGCAGTACTTC.

The rearrangement uses TRBV6-5 and TRBJ1-5; the match to TRBD1 covers 7 bases. V lost 5 bases and J lost 6; bases outside the gene matches: 7. The CDR3 extends over 14 amino acids. Germline V gene lookup returns CDR1 MNHEY and CDR2 SVGAGI. CDR3 in amino acids: CASSTGQAGQPQHF. CDR3 coding DNA: TGTGCCAGCAGTACTGGACAGGCCGGTCAGCCCCAGCATTTT.

J is TRBJ2-7 and V is TRBV11-3, with unresolved D. Trimming left V 1 base short and J 2 bases short, with 6 bases between. The CDR3 totals 13 residues. CDR1 and CDR2 (germline): SGHNT, YENEEA. The CDR3 sequence: CASSLGETYEQYF. The CDR3 DNA reads TGTGCCAGCAGCTTAGGGGAAACCTACGAGCAGTACTTC.

The gene calls are TRBV7-8 and TRBJ1-6; D perhaps matches TRBD1 (6 bases). Germline lookup yields CDR1 SGHVS and CDR2 FQNEAQ. This CDR3 is built from 17 residues. V was trimmed by 5 bases and J by 0 bases, leaving 14 bases between them. The CDR3 coding sequence is TGTGCCAGCAGCCCCCGCGGGGGCGGCTCCTATAATTCACCCCTCCACTTT. The encoded protein is CASSPRGGGSYNSPLHF.

This rearrangement joins TRBV7-2 to TRBJ1-1, with 8 bases aligning to TRBD1. Trimming cost V 4 bases and J 4 bases; bases outside gene matches: 2. This CDR3 spans 13 amino acids. Per the germline V gene, CDR1 is SGHTA and CDR2 is FQGNSA. The CDR3 is CASSSQGATEAFF. CDR3 bases: TGTGCCAGCAGCTCCCAGGGGGCCACTGAAGCTTTCTTT.

Details on this clone: Other nucleotide sequences in the sample specify the same CDR3. The gene calls are TRBV18 and TRBJ1-1; 7 nucleotides agree with TRBD1. Looked up from germline, CDR1 is KGHSH and CDR2 is LQKENI. The CDR3 contains 13 residues. V shed 6 bases, J shed 1 base, and the junction held 2 bases outside the gene matches. The CDR3 DNA reads TGTGCCAGCTCCGGACAGGCGAACACTGAAGCTTTCTTT. Its translation: CASSGQANTEAFF.

The chain recombines TRBV28 with TRBJ1-6; D is unresolved. Looked up from germline, CDR1 is MDHEN and CDR2 is SYDVKM. The CDR3 is 12 residues long. V lost 2 bases to trimming and J lost 14 bases, with 10 bases between them. In DNA form, the CDR3 reads TGTGCCAGCAGTTTAAAATGGCAAGCCCTCCACTTT. Protein: CASSLKWQALHF.

This chain uses TRBV9 with TRBJ2-3; 7 bases are shared with TRBD1. Germline V gives CDR1 SGDLS, CDR2 YYNGEE. Trimming took 4 bases from V and 1 from J; bases not matched to a gene: 12. There are 17 residues in the CDR3. Here the CDR3 DNA reads TGTGCCAGCAGCCGAAGTTCAATTGGACAGGGCACAGATACGCAGTATTTT. It yields the protein CASSRSSIGQGTDTQYF.

J is TRBJ1-1 and V is TRBV2; D unclear. Trimming left V 2 bases short and J 5 bases short, with 6 bases between. Germline V lookup: CDR1 SNHLY, CDR2 FYNNEI. The CDR3 contains 12 residues. This CDR3 reads CASSESITEAFF. The CDR3 DNA follows: TGTGCCAGCAGTGAAAGTATTACTGAAGCTTTCTTT.

This clone has a single count. The V gene is TRBV19, the J gene TRBJ2-7, with TRBD2 as a possible D gene (6 bases). Per germline, CDR1 LNHDA and CDR2 SQIVND (reference sequence). The length of the CDR3 is 15 residues. Trimming pared 3 bases from V and 2 bases from J, leaving 14 bases between. As DNA, the CDR3 is TGTGCCAGTAGTATTTTGGAGGGCTCTACCTACGAGCAGTACTTC. It codes for CASSILEGSTYEQYF.

The chain recombines TRBV19 with TRBJ2-7, with 8 positions matching TRBD2. Losses at the gene ends were 8 bases for V and 3 bases for J; bases not matched to a gene: 9. CDR3 length: 14 amino acids. The germline V gene encodes CDR1 LNHDA and CDR2 SQIVND (reference sequence). For the CDR3, the DNA is TGTGCCAGTTCACCCGGGACTAGATACTACGAGCAGTACTTC. Encoded protein: CASSPGTRYYEQYF. Looking up the rest from reference TRBV19 and TRBJ2-7 gives the full variable domain: DGGITQSPKYLFRKEGQNVTLSCEQNLNHDAMYWYRQDPGQGLRLIYYSQIVNDFQKGDIAEGYSVSREKKESFPLTVTSAQKNPTAFYLCASSPGTRYYEQYFGPGTRLTVT.

The chain links TRBV2 to TRBJ2-1; D uncertain. The CDR3 spans 12 residues. CDR1 and CDR2 from the germline V gene are SNHLY and FYNNEI. Trimming removed 6 bases at V and 9 bases at J, with 12 bases between. The CDR3 DNA is TGTGCCAGCAGCGAGAGTAGACTTGAGCAGTTCTTC. This sequence encodes CASSESRLEQFF.

V usage is TRBV27 and J usage is TRBJ1-1, with TRBD1 identical over 7 bases. CDR1 is MNHEY, CDR2 SMNVEV, per germline (reference sequence). The CDR3 sequence is 13 residues long. V trimming: 6 bases; J trimming: 4 bases; junction bases outside the gene matches: 5. The CDR3 region is CASRTRGLTEAFF. As DNA, the CDR3 is TGTGCCAGCAGGACAAGGGGGCTCACTGAAGCTTTCTTT.

J is TRBJ1-2 and V is TRBV7-9; D gene uncertain. V gave up 5 bases and J gave up 2 bases, with 9 bases separating them. This CDR3 comprises 13 residues. Per germline, CDR1 SEHNR and CDR2 FQNEAQ (reference sequence). The CDR3 region is CASSVGGNYGYTF. For the CDR3, the DNA is TGTGCCAGCAGCGTCGGAGGAAACTATGGCTACACCTTC. Full variable domain (missing parts from reference TRBV7-9 and TRBJ1-2): DTGVSQNPRHKITKRGQNVTFRCDPISEHNRLYWYRQTLGQGPEFLTYFQNEAQLEKSRLLSDRFSAERPKGSFSTLEIQRTEQGDSAMYLCASSVGGNYGYTFGSGTRLTVV.

The chain couples TRBV18 to TRBJ2-6; no definite D call. The germline CDR1 and CDR2 sequences are KGHSH and LQKENI. The length of the CDR3 is 17 residues. With 3 bases removed from V and 0 bases from J, the gap between germline ends came to 12 bases. CDR3 DNA sequence: TGTGCCAGCTCACCTCCACGAGGCCCCTCTGGGGCCAACGTCCTGACTTTC. Residues: CASSPPRGPSGANVLTF.

The V gene is TRBV7-9, the J gene TRBJ1-5; unclear D gene. The CDR3 runs to 17 residues. CDR1 SEHNR and CDR2 FQNEAQ come from the germline V gene (reference sequence). V lost 6 bases and J lost 0, with 18 bases in between. CDR3 loop: CASSGGSGTNSNQPQHF. For the CDR3, the DNA is TGTGCCAGCAGTGGTGGGTCCGGAACCAATAGCAATCAGCCCCAGCATTTT. The full variable domain, its missing parts supplied by reference TRBV7-9 and TRBJ1-5, is DTGVSQNPRHKITKRGQNVTFRCDPISEHNRLYWYRQTLGQGPEFLTYFQNEAQLEKSRLLSDRFSAERPKGSFSTLEIQRTEQGDSAMYLCASSGGSGTNSNQPQHFGDGTRLSIL.

The V gene is TRBV27, the J gene TRBJ1-2; a possible D gene is TRBD1 (6 bases). Germline V gene data show CDR1 as MNHEY and CDR2 as SMNVEV (reference sequence). The CDR3 covers 15 residues. With 5 bases removed from V and 0 bases from J, the gap between germline ends came to 13 bases. The CDR3 reads CASSAREGANYGYTF. CDR3 coding DNA: TGTGCCAGCAGTGCCCGGGAGGGGGCTAACTATGGCTACACCTTC.

V and J are TRBV11-3 and TRBJ2-7; D is perhaps TRBD1 (6 bases). Looked up from germline, CDR1 is SGHNT and CDR2 is YENEEA. The CDR3 covers 13 residues. The germline V and J ends were trimmed by 3 bases and 6 bases, with 12 bases remaining between them. CDR3 sequence reads: CASSLPPRGEQYF. The DNA of the CDR3 is TGTGCCAGCAGCTTGCCCCCCAGGGGCGAGCAGTACTTC.

The rearrangement joins TRBV4-2 to TRBJ2-6; D unclear. Germline CDR1 and CDR2: LGHNA and YNFKEQ. The CDR3 spans 16 residues. Trimming took 0 bases from V and 0 from J, leaving 6 bases between them. The CDR3 sequence: CASSQDGASGANVLTF. DNA of the CDR3: TGTGCCAGCAGCCAAGATGGCGCCTCTGGGGCCAACGTCCTGACTTTC.

This chain uses TRBV4-2 with TRBJ2-5; 9 bases are shared with TRBD1. Germline assignment: CDR1 LGHNA and CDR2 YNFKEQ. The CDR3 has 19 residues. J lost 0 bases, V lost 3 bases, and 14 bases had no gene match. The DNA for the CDR3 is TGTGCCAGCAGCCACGCAACCGGGACAGGGAATTGGTACCAAGAGACCCAGTACTTC. This sequence encodes CASSHATGTGNWYQETQYF.

The rearrangement uses TRBV14 and TRBJ2-1; 10 bases agree with TRBD2. This CDR3 spans 20 amino acids. CDR1 is SGHDN, CDR2 FVKESK, per germline. V gave up 0 bases and J gave up 8 bases; unmatched junction bases: 19. CDR3 bases: TGTGCCAGCAGCCAAGATGTAAGCGGGGAGGGACTAGCGACGGCCCATGAGCAGTTCTTC. Protein: CASSQDVSGEGLATAHEQFF.

The chain recombines TRBV2 with TRBJ1-4; D unclear. The V gene lost 3 bases and the J gene lost 5 bases, with 13 bases spanning the gap. This CDR3 is built from 15 residues. Germline V lookup: CDR1 SNHLY, CDR2 FYNNEI. Here the CDR3 DNA reads TGTGCCAGCAGTGATGCCGGAGCCCAAAATGAAAAACTGTTTTTT. Translated, it gives CASSDAGAQNEKLFF.

The chain combines TRBV28 with TRBJ1-4; D ambiguous. The V gene's germline CDR1 is MDHEN and CDR2 SYDVKM. The CDR3 sequence is 14 residues long. Trimming removed 7 bases from V and 5 bases from J, with 14 bases in between. This chain's CDR3 is CASTSSPGNEKLFF. The CDR3 nucleotides read TGTGCCAGCACCTCTAGCCCGGGAAATGAAAAACTGTTTTTT.

V and J are TRBV11-2 and TRBJ1-5; TRBD1 might be the D (6 bases). Trimming shortened V by 9 bases and J by 7 bases, and 16 bases separated the two germline ends. The CDR3 runs to 13 residues. Germline V gives CDR1 SGHAT, CDR2 FQNNGV. The CDR3 spells CASSGGREQPQHF. The CDR3 DNA reads as TGTGCCAGTAGCGGGGGGCGAGAACAGCCCCAGCATTTT.

This clone was seen only a few times. This chain joins TRBV4-2 and TRBJ1-5; D gene unclear. This CDR3 has 15 amino acids. Germline V gene lookup returns CDR1 LGHNA and CDR2 YNFKEQ. V shed 4 bases and J shed 1 base, with 11 bases lying between them. The CDR3 here is CASSPGSVSNQPQHF. DNA of the CDR3: TGTGCCAGCAGCCCCGGCTCAGTGAGCAATCAGCCCCAGCATTTT.

The J gene is TRBJ2-1, the V gene TRBV4-1, with 9 bases identical to TRBD2. This CDR3 is 15 amino acids long. Germline V lookup: CDR1 MGHRA, CDR2 YSYEKL. Germline trimming cut 4 bases from V and 7 bases from J; bases unmatched to any gene: 8. The chain's CDR3 is CASSPFGGLANEQFF. The CDR3 nucleotides are TGCGCCAGCAGCCCTTTCGGCGGACTAGCGAATGAGCAGTTCTTC.

This clone was counted once. J is TRBJ2-1 and V is TRBV27; D is ambiguous. The CDR3 contains 14 residues. V was clipped by 4 bases and J by 0 bases, with 7 bases between them. Germline CDR1 is MNHEY and CDR2 is SMNVEV (reference sequence). CDR3 sequence reads: CASSSSASYNEQFF. DNA for the CDR3: TGTGCCAGCAGTTCAAGCGCCTCCTACAATGAGCAGTTCTTC.

The V gene is TRBV5-1, the J gene TRBJ2-6; tentative D call: TRBD1 (7 bases). The CDR3 loop spans 17 amino acids. The ends were cut back, 0 bases at V and 1 base at J, with 11 bases in the middle. CDR1 is SGHRS, CDR2 YFSETQ, per germline. The CDR3 sequence: CASSLAAGGSGANVLTF. CDR3 nucleotides: TGCGCCAGCAGCTTGGCCGCAGGGGGGTCTGGGGCCAACGTCCTGACTTTC. Full variable domain (remainder filled in from reference TRBV5-1 and TRBJ2-6): KAGVTQTPRYLIKTRGQQVTLSCSPISGHRSVSWYQQTPGQGLQFLFEYFSETQRNKGNFPGRFSGRQFSNSRSEMNVSTLELGDSALYLCASSLAAGGSGANVLTFGAGSRLTVL.

With regard to this clone: Its ends do not fully match the called genes, so a read error is possible. Other nucleotide sequences in the sample specify the same CDR3. The gene calls are TRBV15 and TRBJ2-1; tentatively, D is TRBD2 (6 bases). Germline CDR1 reads LNHNV; CDR2 reads YYDKDF (reference sequence). The CDR3 sequence is 15 residues long. CDR3 amino acids: CATSRERGSYNEQFF. CDR3 nucleotide sequence: TGTGCCACCAGCAGAGAGCGGGGATCCTACAATGAACAGTTCTTC.

The chain uses TRBV11-2 and TRBJ2-3; D is unclear. The CDR3 loop spans 14 amino acids. Germline assignment: CDR1 SGHAT and CDR2 FQNNGV. Trimming pared 5 bases from V and 3 bases from J, leaving 12 bases between. DNA for the CDR3: TGTGCCAGCAGCCCCCTCCTTACAACAGATACGCAGTATTTT. Protein: CASSPLLTTDTQYF.